Listed below are T cell receptor beta chains from one sample, sequenced in a study of blood T cell repertoires in COVID-19. The table came from immunoSEQ multiplex PCR; TCRdb's copy has only in-frame clones and leaves some out. Of more than 85,000 clones in the sample, 75% to 95% were seen once. What was sequenced was peripheral blood. The receptors shown here come from a man aged 18-30 years with acute or convalescent COVID-19. Both conserved end residues are part of each CDR3. D genes are given only for firm matches. Size is omitted from some rows. Given values are once, few, many or a class for expanded clones.

j_call: TRBJ2-1
v_call: TRBV29-1
clone_size: .
d_call: TRBD1
cdr3_aa: CSVEEGQAGSYNEQFF
cdr3_nt: TGCAGCGTTGAAGAGGGACAGGCCGGCTCCTACAATGAGCAGTTCTTC

j_call: TRBJ2-7
v_call: TRBV3-1/TRBV3-2
clone_size: .
d_call: .
cdr3_aa: CASSQDPGLGRLHF
cdr3_nt: TGTGCCAGCAGCCAAGATCCGGGACTCGGGCGTTTGCACTTC

j_call: TRBJ2-7
v_call: TRBV11-2
clone_size: .
d_call: TRBD1
cdr3_aa: CASSLYRDSSYEQYF
cdr3_nt: TGTGCCAGCAGCCTCTATCGGGACAGCTCCTACGAGCAGTACTTC

j_call: TRBJ2-2
v_call: TRBV11-2
clone_size: .
d_call: .
cdr3_aa: CASSSLGELFF
cdr3_nt: TGTGCCAGCAGCTCCCTCGGGGAGCTGTTTTTT

j_call: TRBJ2-3
v_call: TRBV3-1/TRBV3-2
clone_size: .
d_call: TRBD2
cdr3_aa: CASSHFIGLAGGNTDTQYF
cdr3_nt: TGTGCCAGCAGCCATTTCATCGGACTAGCGGGGGGGAACACAGATACGCAGTATTTT

j_call: TRBJ1-2
v_call: TRBV14
clone_size: .
d_call: .
cdr3_aa: CASSQDDPGIYGYTF
cdr3_nt: TGTGCCAGCAGCCAAGATGACCCGGGGATCTATGGCTACACCTTC

j_call: TRBJ1-5
v_call: TRBV6-1
clone_size: .
d_call: TRBD1
cdr3_aa: CASSDGTAPKEPQHF
cdr3_nt: TGTGCCAGCAGTGACGGGACAGCACCCAAAGAGCCCCAGCATTTT

j_call: TRBJ1-2
v_call: TRBV27
clone_size: .
d_call: .
cdr3_aa: CASSHGPTSVYTF
cdr3_nt: TGTGCCAGCAGTCATGGGCCTACTTCTGTCTACACCTTC

j_call: TRBJ2-1
v_call: TRBV10-2
clone_size: once
d_call: TRBD2
cdr3_aa: CASSGTSAEYNEQFF
cdr3_nt: TGCGCCAGCAGTGGGACTAGCGCAGAGTACAATGAGCAGTTCTTC

j_call: TRBJ1-5
v_call: TRBV6-5
clone_size: .
d_call: .
cdr3_aa: CASSRYNRETQPQHF
cdr3_nt: TGTGCCAGCAGCCGATACAACAGGGAAACGCAGCCCCAGCATTTT

j_call: TRBJ1-3
v_call: TRBV12-5
clone_size: .
d_call: .
cdr3_aa: CASAHRVSISGNTIYF
cdr3_nt: TGTGCTAGTGCCCACAGGGTCTCTATTTCTGGAAACACCATATATTTT

j_call: TRBJ2-1
v_call: TRBV5-1
clone_size: .
d_call: .
cdr3_aa: CASSFSNEQFF
cdr3_nt: TGCGCCAGCAGCTTTAGCAATGAGCAGTTCTTC

j_call: TRBJ1-5
v_call: TRBV6-5
clone_size: .
d_call: .
cdr3_aa: CASTDPSGLNQPQHF
cdr3_nt: TGTGCCAGCACGGACCCTTCAGGGCTCAATCAGCCCCAGCATTTT

j_call: TRBJ2-7
v_call: TRBV3-1/TRBV3-2
clone_size: .
d_call: TRBD2
cdr3_aa: CASSPLAGGTYEQYF
cdr3_nt: TGTGCCAGCAGCCCTTTAGCGGGAGGAACCTACGAGCAGTACTTC

j_call: TRBJ1-2
v_call: TRBV19
clone_size: .
d_call: TRBD1
cdr3_aa: CASRTGGAGYGYTF
cdr3_nt: TGTGCCAGTAGGACAGGGGGCGCGGGCTATGGCTACACCTTC

j_call: TRBJ2-5
v_call: TRBV24-1
clone_size: .
d_call: TRBD2
cdr3_aa: CATSEGGRAGETQYF
cdr3_nt: TGTGCCACCAGTGAGGGCGGGAGGGCCGGAGAGACCCAGTACTTC

j_call: TRBJ1-1
v_call: TRBV5-1
clone_size: .
d_call: .
cdr3_aa: CASSSHEQGNTEAFF
cdr3_nt: TGCGCCAGCAGCTCCCATGAACAGGGGAACACTGAAGCTTTCTTT

j_call: TRBJ1-5
v_call: TRBV5-8
clone_size: .
d_call: .
cdr3_aa: CASSLLGAVSQPQHF
cdr3_nt: TGTGCCAGCAGCTTGCTGGGGGCTGTTTCTCAGCCCCAGCATTTT

j_call: TRBJ2-2
v_call: TRBV19
clone_size: .
d_call: TRBD1
cdr3_aa: CASNSGTGVSTGELFF
cdr3_nt: TGTGCCAGTAATAGCGGGACAGGGGTCAGCACCGGGGAGCTGTTTTTT

j_call: TRBJ2-1
v_call: TRBV9
clone_size: .
d_call: TRBD2
cdr3_aa: CASSVQPPLAGGPPEQFF
cdr3_nt: TGTGCCAGCAGCGTACAACCCCCACTAGCGGGAGGGCCCCCCGAGCAGTTCTTC

j_call: TRBJ1-3
v_call: TRBV10-3
clone_size: .
d_call: .
cdr3_aa: CAISEGQGSGNTIYF
cdr3_nt: TGTGCCATCAGTGAGGGGCAGGGGTCTGGAAACACCATATATTTT

j_call: TRBJ2-4
v_call: TRBV25-1
clone_size: .
d_call: .
cdr3_aa: CASGGPLGIQYF
cdr3_nt: TGTGCCAGCGGAGGGCCCCTCGGAATTCAGTACTTC

j_call: TRBJ2-7
v_call: TRBV11-2
clone_size: .
d_call: TRBD1
cdr3_aa: CASSPDRVNYEQYF
cdr3_nt: TGTGCCAGCAGCCCAGACAGGGTCAACTACGAGCAGTACTTC

j_call: TRBJ1-1
v_call: TRBV25-1
clone_size: .
d_call: .
cdr3_aa: CASSEQGSLYTEAFF
cdr3_nt: TGTGCCAGCAGTGAGCAGGGAAGTTTGTACACTGAAGCTTTCTTT

j_call: TRBJ1-2
v_call: TRBV5-6
clone_size: .
d_call: .
cdr3_aa: CASSLVVSKGYGYTF
cdr3_nt: TGTGCCAGCAGCTTGGTAGTCTCGAAGGGGTATGGCTACACCTTC

j_call: TRBJ2-7
v_call: TRBV6-5
clone_size: few
d_call: .
cdr3_aa: CASSSIVEQYF
cdr3_nt: TGTGCCAGCAGTTCTATAGTGGAGCAGTACTTC

j_call: TRBJ2-1
v_call: TRBV19
clone_size: .
d_call: TRBD1
cdr3_aa: CASSPTGTAYNEQFF
cdr3_nt: TGTGCCAGTAGCCCCACCGGGACAGCTTACAATGAGCAGTTCTTC

j_call: TRBJ1-1
v_call: TRBV25-1
clone_size: .
d_call: .
cdr3_aa: CASSEASRGRRTEAFF
cdr3_nt: TGTGCCAGCAGTGAAGCGTCCCGAGGGAGACGGACTGAAGCTTTCTTT

j_call: TRBJ1-2
v_call: TRBV29-1
clone_size: once
d_call: TRBD1
cdr3_aa: CSVEGSGQYYGYTF
cdr3_nt: TGCAGCGTTGAGGGCTCGGGACAGTACTATGGCTACACCTTC

j_call: TRBJ1-3
v_call: TRBV15
clone_size: .
d_call: .
cdr3_aa: CATSRDAGSGNTIYF
cdr3_nt: TGTGCCACCAGCAGAGATGCAGGGTCTGGAAACACCATATATTTT